This record concerns one T cell receptor (beta chain) sequence. Its target is not known. PCR used 60 Vbeta primers and 13 Jbeta primers. Assay used: immunoSEQ multiplex PCR; TCRdb lists only in-frame clones, some missing. The repertoire holds approximately 150,000 clones, with 80% to 90% as singletons. V shed 4 bases and J 0 bases; nucleotides not matched to a gene: 7. The CDR3 has 16 residues. The V gene's germline CDR1 is SGHNT and CDR2 YYREEE (reference sequence). The entry originates in a study of cytomegalovirus exposure and HLA in healthy donors. Study-wide points: Most of the TCR beta V segments (in an earlier analysis) were productive either about 87% or about 30% of the time. Later analysis placed DRB1 highest and HLA-C lowest in TCR association rates, which differed by HLA locus. A later analysis linked a missense variant in DCLRE1C to the trimming of TCR beta V and J genes. Solely CMV serostatus was available to characterize immune exposure.

The rearrangement uses TRBV5-4 and TRBJ1-1, with TRBD1 identical over 9 bases. The receptor comes from a woman aged 40 to 55 in good health and CMV-seropositive. The sample was PBMCs. CDR3 in DNA: TGTGCCAGCAGCGCATTGACAGGGGGATTGAACACTGAAGCTTTCTTT. It encodes CASSALTGGLNTEAFF.